The clone carrying this T cell receptor beta chain was counted ten times or more. The antigen is unknown. The sample comes from a study of neurological immune-mediated disorders. Time point here: technical triplicate 2. Overall study findings and caveats: HTLV-1-associated myelopathy had the most TCR clonal expansion, whereas multiple sclerosis had the least (lower than in healthy controls).

This CDR3 spans 20 amino acids. The trim removed 0 bases at V and 0 bases at J, leaving 8 bases unmatched. Looked up from germline, CDR1 is MGHRA and CDR2 is YSYEKL. 5'RACE with 10-nucleotide random UMIs generated the cDNA. TCRdb reprocessed the 5' RACE reads via MiXCR and lists one record per CDR3 protein. The top ten hold about 4.5% of the sample, which has about 59,000 distinct CDR3 sequences, less than 25% seen once. The sequenced sample was PBMCs. This receptor was taken from a man aged 55-75 years with HTLV-1-associated myelopathy (HAM/TSP). The chain links TRBV4-1 to TRBJ2-1; 13 bases align to TRBD2. The CDR3 bases are TGCGCCAGCAGCCAAGATCGGGGGACTAGCGGGATGAGCTCCTACAATGAGCAGTTCTTC. It encodes CASSQDRGTSGMSSYNEQFF.